What follows describes a single TCR beta chain. This record belongs to a study of blood T cell repertoires in COVID-19. On the study more broadly: Spain, Italy and the United States supplied samples that represented acute and convalescent COVID-19. The cDNA or gDNA used as material had been derived from T cells, B-cell-depleted T cells, or PBMCs.

Original processing methods: Quantification of nucleated cells was approximated via reference gene primer amplification. The protocol was immunoSEQ multiplex PCR, while the TCRdb copy is restricted to in-frame clones and leaves out a portion. The DNA gave D and trimming, while V, J and clone size come from that table. The sample has about 210,000 clones, about four fifths seen once. The sequence was collected from a woman aged 45 to 65 with active or convalescent COVID-19. The sequencing input was peripheral blood.

The CDR3 reads CASSINGNNQPQHF. CDR3 sequence (DNA): TGTGCCAGTAGTATTAACGGGAACAATCAGCCCCAGCATTTT. The rearrangement uses TRBV19 and TRBJ1-5; no clear D. Germline V lookup: CDR1 LNHDA, CDR2 SQIVND (reference sequence). With 3 bases removed from V and 3 bases from J, the gap between germline ends came to 9 bases. The CDR3 contains 14 residues. Supplemented by reference TRBV19 and TRBJ1-5, the full variable domain reads DGGITQSPKYLFRKEGQNVTLSCEQNLNHDAMYWYRQDPGQGLRLIYYSQIVNDFQKGDIAEGYSVSREKKESFPLTVTSAQKNPTAFYLCASSINGNNQPQHFGDGTRLSIL.